The 16 T cell receptor beta chains in this list originate from one sample, sequenced in a study of blood T cells in healthy people across ages. Then a second PCR, running about 6 to 12 cycles, was carried out with a sample-barcoded 5' primer and a J-beta primer mix. One entry per CDR3 protein results from TCRdb running MiXCR on the 5' RACE reads. Among more than 1,400,000 distinct CDR3 sequences listed, 42% were seen once. Material for sequencing was blood. The receptors originated from a woman aged 18-29 years in good health.

Points on this clonotype: A junction boundary mismatches the germline segment, possibly from a read error. The CDR3 is CSVLSRDTQYF. CDR3 in DNA: TGCAGCGTCCTCAGCAGAGATACGCAGTATTTT. This chain connects TRBV29-1 to TRBJ2-3; no clear D gene. CDR3 length: 11 residues. The germline CDR1 and CDR2 sequences are SQVTM and ANQGSEA.

This clonotype has only a few counts. This rearrangement joins TRBV5-6 to TRBJ2-5; the D is unclear. CDR3 size: 14 residues. Trimming took 0 bases from V and 7 from J, leaving 13 bases between them. CDR1 and CDR2 (germline): SGHDT, YYEEEE. The CDR3 DNA sequence: TGTGCCAGCAGCTTGGTCGGGCCAGCCGGGACCCAGTACTTC. Translating it yields CASSLVGPAGTQYF.

On this clonotype itself: The limits of the CDR3 on the DNA are not certain, so only TCRdb's listed CDR3 is given. The chain joins TRBV11-2 to TRBJ2-1; the table's D gene call, TRBD2, was not cross checked with the DNA. CDR1 SGHAT and CDR2 FQNNGV come from the germline V gene. The CDR3 extends over 15 residues, inclusive of both ends. CDR3 loop: CASSLVASGSYERFF.

V usage is TRBV20-1 and J usage is TRBJ2-2, with unresolved D. The germline V and J ends were trimmed by 3 bases and 3 bases, with 11 bases remaining between them. The CDR3 has 14 amino acids. Germline CDR1 is DFQATT and CDR2 is SNEGSKA (reference sequence). The CDR3 spells CSASEGSHTGELFF. CDR3 DNA sequence: TGCAGTGCTAGTGAAGGATCCCACACCGGGGAGCTGTTTTTT.

Only one count was recorded for this clonotype. This CDR3 is CSADRGDYGYTF. The CDR3, as DNA: TGCAGCGCCGACAGGGGGGACTATGGCTACACCTTC. The chain recombines TRBV20-1 with TRBJ1-2, with 9 bases that match TRBD1. The CDR3 loop spans 12 amino acids. Looked up from germline, CDR1 is DFQATT and CDR2 is SNEGSKA (reference sequence).

The V call is TRBV29-1, the J call TRBJ1-1, with 10 bases aligning to TRBD1. Germline CDR1 reads SQVTM; CDR2 reads ANQGSEA. CDR3 size: 14 residues. V trimming: 6 bases; J trimming: 4 bases; junction bases outside the gene matches: 8. The CDR3, as DNA: TGCAGCGTCGCGGACAGGGGGGGAGGCACTGAAGCTTTCTTT. This codes for CSVADRGGGTEAFF.

The genes are TRBV6-2 or TRBV6-3 and TRBJ1-5; D gene ambiguous. Trimming took 3 bases from V and 5 from J, leaving 17 bases between them. The CDR3 is made up of 16 amino acids. The germline V gene has CDR1 MNHEY and CDR2 SVGEGT. The CDR3 region is CASSYKVLDRDQPQHF. DNA for the CDR3: TGTGCCAGCAGTTATAAGGTCCTGGACCGAGATCAGCCCCAGCATTTT.

J is TRBJ1-2 and V is TRBV27, with 10 bases matching TRBD1. There are 16 residues in the CDR3. Trimming took 4 bases from V and 4 from J; bases not matched to a gene: 9. CDR1 and CDR2 from the germline V gene are MNHEY and SMNVEV (reference sequence). Written as DNA, the CDR3 is TGTGCCAGCAGTTCCTGGGGGGACAGGGGTGCCTATGGCTACACCTTC. Translation gives CASSSWGDRGAYGYTF.

The rearrangement uses TRBV7-6 and TRBJ1-5; D might be TRBD1 (6 bases). Germline-derived CDR1 and CDR2 are SGHVS and FNYEAQ. Trimming took off 5 bases at V and 0 bases at J, with 20 bases between the two ends. The CDR3 length is 18 residues. CDR3 protein: CASSPGAAGADSNQPQHF. CDR3 coding DNA: TGTGCCAGCAGCCCAGGGGCAGCAGGGGCAGATAGCAATCAGCCCCAGCATTTT.

This clonotype has more than one count but fewer than ten. The J gene is TRBJ2-3, the V gene TRBV10-3; D is undetermined. The germline V gene has CDR1 ENHRY and CDR2 SYGVKD. The CDR3 loop spans 12 amino acids. Trimming removed 7 bases at V and 1 base at J, with 6 bases between. CDR3 in DNA: TGTGCCATCAATTCCGGCACAGATACGCAGTATTTT. Residues: CAINSGTDTQYF.

This clonotype was counted between two and nine times. The rearrangement joins TRBV6-6 to TRBJ2-1; D is possibly TRBD1 or TRBD2 (6 bases each). Trimming left V 0 bases short and J 3 bases short, with 9 bases between. The CDR3 has 15 residues. The germline gives CDR1 MNHNY, CDR2 SVGAGI (reference sequence). CDR3 nucleotides: TGTGCCAGCAGTTACTCGAGGGGGGACTACAATGAGCAGTTCTTC. The encoded protein is CASSYSRGDYNEQFF.

The V call is TRBV20-1, the J call TRBJ2-5; no clear D gene. V gave up 6 bases and J gave up 4 bases, with 6 bases separating them. This CDR3 contains 10 residues. Germline lookup yields CDR1 DFQATT and CDR2 SNEGSKA (reference sequence). CDR3 region: CSAIIETQYF. In nucleotides, the CDR3 is TGCAGTGCCATAATAGAGACCCAGTACTTC.

This chain uses TRBV6-5 with TRBJ1-2; TRBD1 might be the D (6 bases). The germline CDR1 and CDR2 sequences are MNHEY and SVGAGI. V lost 6 bases, J lost 7 bases, and 18 bases lay in between. This CDR3 spans 14 amino acids. The CDR3 loop reads CASRTTGTRPGYTF. CDR3 coding DNA: TGTGCCAGCAGAACCACCGGGACAAGGCCTGGCTACACCTTC.

The V and J genes are TRBV27 and TRBJ2-7, with 9 bases lining up with TRBD2. This CDR3 contains 14 residues. Trimming removed 6 bases from V and 2 bases from J; junction bases left unmatched: 5. The germline V gene encodes CDR1 MNHEY and CDR2 SMNVEV (reference sequence). Here the CDR3 DNA reads TGTGCCAGCAGCACTAGCGGGCCCACCTACGAGCAGTACTTC. It encodes CASSTSGPTYEQYF.

V and J are TRBV27 and TRBJ1-2; 9 positions match TRBD1. The J segment lost 4 bases and the V segment lost 5 bases, leaving 14 bases of the junction unmatched. Germline V gives CDR1 MNHEY, CDR2 SMNVEV (reference sequence). This CDR3 is built from 17 residues. The CDR3 DNA reads TGTGCCAGCAGTACCCGGGACAGGGCCCGGTTGGGCTATGGCTACACCTTC. As protein: CASSTRDRARLGYGYTF.

Notes on this clonotype: An end of the junction differs from the germline gene, which may be a read error. This chain links TRBV20-1 with TRBJ1-6; TRBD1 is a possible D gene (6 bases). CDR3 length: 16 residues. Germline lookup yields CDR1 DFQATT and CDR2 SNEGSKA (reference sequence). CDR3 loop: CSARAEQGSYSSPLHF. The CDR3 region has the DNA TGCAGTGCTAGAGCAGAACAGGGTTCCTATAGTTCACCCCTCCACTTT.